This T cell receptor beta chain is from a study of cytomegalovirus exposure and HLA in healthy donors. The PCR was carried out with 60 Vbeta primers and 13 Jbeta primers. The table came from immunoSEQ multiplex PCR; TCRdb's copy has only in-frame clones and leaves some out. The table has 120,000 to 150,000 clones, almost 80% seen once. The V gene lost 5 bases and the J gene lost 4 bases, with 12 bases spanning the gap. The CDR3 length is 14 residues. CDR1 SGHTA and CDR2 FQGNSA come from the germline V gene. This clone was counted a few times. Its antigen is undetermined. Findings and limits, study-wide: Three chains tied to CMV proved CMV antigen-specific in vitro.

The clonotype originates from a male donor in good health and CMV-seronegative. The sequenced material came from PBMCs. This chain uses TRBV7-2 with TRBJ2-4, with a tentative D call TRBD2 (5 bases). CDR3 loop: CASSPDYGKNIQYF. DNA of the CDR3: TGTGCCAGCAGCCCCGACTACGGGAAAAACATTCAGTACTTC.